The rows below give T cell receptor beta chains drawn from one sample of a study of blood T cell repertoires in COVID-19. Sequencing was performed with immunoSEQ multiplex PCR; in TCRdb, only in-frame clones are kept and a portion is missing. The table shows roughly 110,000 clones, with 70% to 90% occurring only once. The sample taken for sequencing was peripheral blood. These receptor sequences come from a man aged 35-49 years with acute or convalescent COVID-19. Both conserved end residues are trimmed from each CDR3. The order of the fields is V gene, J gene, CDR3 length, CDR3 protein.

TRBV12-5	TRBJ1-3	13	ASGLVAGGGNTIY
TRBV6-1	TRBJ2-7	13	ASSERTSGSWEQY
TRBV5-8	TRBJ2-7	11	ASSLVTGAEQY
TRBV5-1	TRBJ2-3	14	ASRRRGNSYTDTQY
TRBV30	TRBJ1-4	12	AWSPRPGREKLF
TRBV11-2	TRBJ2-4	13	ASSLEASGNHIQY
TRBV5-6	TRBJ1-6	13	ASSFPSGLDSPLH
TRBV5-6	TRBJ1-2	17	ASSFVAPRGATSNYGYT
TRBV15	TRBJ2-5	14	ATSTREGRGGETQY
TRBV11-3	TRBJ2-5	13	ASSLNGVNQETQY
TRBV2	TRBJ2-3	17	ASSPLVLAKTSSTDTQY
TRBV6-1	TRBJ1-6	13	ASSETTAYNSPLH
TRBV4-3	TRBJ2-1	14	ASSQDSLRGFDEQF
TRBV14	TRBJ2-3	10	ASSQDADTQY
TRBV5-6	TRBJ2-7	13	ASSAGTDGPYEQY
TRBV13	TRBJ1-6	14	ASSLAFGGSNSPLH
TRBV29-1	TRBJ2-7	11	SVEWPHSYEQY
TRBV6-6	TRBJ2-3	12	ASTDTGGADTQY
TRBV6-2/TRBV6-3	TRBJ2-5	14	ASSYSVRQPQETQY
TRBV16	TRBJ1-4	15	ASSQLVRTGANEKLF
TRBV7-2	TRBJ1-3	10	ASSFAGNTIY
TRBV7-3	TRBJ2-2	12	ASSLQGSTGELF
TRBV14	TRBJ2-5	13	ASAGGLKYQETQY
TRBV6-2/TRBV6-3	TRBJ2-4	17	ASSYSGDDVYRAKNIQY
TRBV9	TRBJ2-1	13	ASSVSSGRSYEQF
TRBV3-1/TRBV3-2	TRBJ2-1	14	ASSQRTGGGAREQF
TRBV5-1	TRBJ2-3	11	ASSLPGTDTQY
TRBV7-8	TRBJ1-6	19	ASSLLSLRDRPSSYNSPLH
TRBV9	TRBJ2-1	14	ASTLLPEGHTNEQF
TRBV20-1	TRBJ2-7	9	SALRGYEQY
TRBV6-2/TRBV6-3	TRBJ2-7	16	ASSYGSGTGGSSYEQY
TRBV6-5	TRBJ1-6	14	ASSFTPTGGNSPLH
TRBV6-5	TRBJ2-1	13	ASRRGLARSNEQF
TRBV30	TRBJ1-2	12	AWRTGVREGGYT
TRBV7-2	TRBJ2-7	12	ASSLDFNTYEQY
TRBV11-3	TRBJ2-5	14	ASSLGVIAGQETQY
TRBV4-2	TRBJ2-1	16	ASSQERVIGSSYNEQF
TRBV6-5	TRBJ1-1	13	ASRFGQSMNTEAF
TRBV3-1/TRBV3-2	TRBJ2-5	15	ASSPIGRSGLQETQY
TRBV2	TRBJ2-3	13	ASSVIRLSTDTQY